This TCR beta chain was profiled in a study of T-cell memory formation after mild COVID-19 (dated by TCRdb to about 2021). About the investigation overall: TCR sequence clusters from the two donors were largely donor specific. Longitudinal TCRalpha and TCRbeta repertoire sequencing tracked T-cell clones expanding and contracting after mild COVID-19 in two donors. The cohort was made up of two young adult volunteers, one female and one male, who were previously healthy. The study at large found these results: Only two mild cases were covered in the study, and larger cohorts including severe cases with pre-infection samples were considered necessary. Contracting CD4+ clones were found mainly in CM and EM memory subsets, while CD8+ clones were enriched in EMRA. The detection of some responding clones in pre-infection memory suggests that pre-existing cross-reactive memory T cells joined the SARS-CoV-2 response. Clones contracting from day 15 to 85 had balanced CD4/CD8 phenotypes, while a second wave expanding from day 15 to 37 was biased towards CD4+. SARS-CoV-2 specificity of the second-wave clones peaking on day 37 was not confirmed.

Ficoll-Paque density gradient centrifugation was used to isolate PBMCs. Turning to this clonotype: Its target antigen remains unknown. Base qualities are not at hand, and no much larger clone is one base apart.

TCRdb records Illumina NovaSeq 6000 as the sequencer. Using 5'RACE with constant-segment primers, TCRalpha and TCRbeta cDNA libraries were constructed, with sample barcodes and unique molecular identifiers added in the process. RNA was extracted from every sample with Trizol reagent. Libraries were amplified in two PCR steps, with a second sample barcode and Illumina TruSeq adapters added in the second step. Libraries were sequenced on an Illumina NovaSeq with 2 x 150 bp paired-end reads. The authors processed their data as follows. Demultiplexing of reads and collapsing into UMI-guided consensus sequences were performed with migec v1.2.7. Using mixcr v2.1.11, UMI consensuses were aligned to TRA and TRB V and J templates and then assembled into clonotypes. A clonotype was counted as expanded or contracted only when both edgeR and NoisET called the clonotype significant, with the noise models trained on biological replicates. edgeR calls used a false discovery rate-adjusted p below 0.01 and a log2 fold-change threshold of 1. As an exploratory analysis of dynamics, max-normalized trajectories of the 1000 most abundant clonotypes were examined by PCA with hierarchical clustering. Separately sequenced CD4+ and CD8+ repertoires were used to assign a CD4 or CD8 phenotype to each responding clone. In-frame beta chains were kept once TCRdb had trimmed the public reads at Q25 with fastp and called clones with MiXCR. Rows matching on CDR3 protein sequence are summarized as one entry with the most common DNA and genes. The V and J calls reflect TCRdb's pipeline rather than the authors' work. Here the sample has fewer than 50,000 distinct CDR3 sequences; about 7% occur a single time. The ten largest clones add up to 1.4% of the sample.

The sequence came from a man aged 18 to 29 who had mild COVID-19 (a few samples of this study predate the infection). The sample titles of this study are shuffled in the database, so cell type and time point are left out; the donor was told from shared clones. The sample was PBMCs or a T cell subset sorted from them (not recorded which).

CDR3 loop: CASSPQGGPQHF. DNA sequence: TGTGCCAGCAGTCCCCAGGGGGGGCCCCAGCATTTT. The sequence joins TRBV12-3 or TRBV12-4 to TRBJ1-5, with 7 bases in between that match TRBD1. From cysteine to phenylalanine, the CDR3 is 12 amino acids long. The read is trimmed to its CDR3 DNA, 36 bases read in frame from base 1. The junction shows trimming of 5 bases on V and 9 bases on J, and the gene matches do not reach 4 bases of it.